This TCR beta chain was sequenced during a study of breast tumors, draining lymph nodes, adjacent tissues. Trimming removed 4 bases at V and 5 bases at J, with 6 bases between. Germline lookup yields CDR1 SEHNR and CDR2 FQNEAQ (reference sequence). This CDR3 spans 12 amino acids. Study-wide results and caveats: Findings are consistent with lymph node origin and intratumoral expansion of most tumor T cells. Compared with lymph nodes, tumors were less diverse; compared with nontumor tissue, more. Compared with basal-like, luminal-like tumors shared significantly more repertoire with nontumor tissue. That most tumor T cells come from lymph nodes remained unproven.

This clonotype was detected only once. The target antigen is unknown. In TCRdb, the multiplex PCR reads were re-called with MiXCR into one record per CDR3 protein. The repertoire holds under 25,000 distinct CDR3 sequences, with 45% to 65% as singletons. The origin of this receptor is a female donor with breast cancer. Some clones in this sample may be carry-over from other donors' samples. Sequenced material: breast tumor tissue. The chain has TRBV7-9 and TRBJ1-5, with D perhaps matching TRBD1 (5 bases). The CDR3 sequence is CASSSTDQPQHF. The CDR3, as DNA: TGTGCCAGCAGCTCGACAGATCAGCCCCAGCATTTT.